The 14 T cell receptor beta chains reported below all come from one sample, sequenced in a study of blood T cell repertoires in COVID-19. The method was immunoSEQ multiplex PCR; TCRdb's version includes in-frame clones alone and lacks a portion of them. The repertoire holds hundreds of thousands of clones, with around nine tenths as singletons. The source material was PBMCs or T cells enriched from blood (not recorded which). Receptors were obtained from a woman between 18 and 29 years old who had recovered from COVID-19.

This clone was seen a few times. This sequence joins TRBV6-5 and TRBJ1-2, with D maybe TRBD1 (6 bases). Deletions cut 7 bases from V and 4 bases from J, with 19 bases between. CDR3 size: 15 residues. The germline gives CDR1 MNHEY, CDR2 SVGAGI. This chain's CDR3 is CASTAETGTIYGYTF. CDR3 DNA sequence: TGTGCCAGCACCGCCGAAACCGGGACAATCTATGGCTACACCTTC.

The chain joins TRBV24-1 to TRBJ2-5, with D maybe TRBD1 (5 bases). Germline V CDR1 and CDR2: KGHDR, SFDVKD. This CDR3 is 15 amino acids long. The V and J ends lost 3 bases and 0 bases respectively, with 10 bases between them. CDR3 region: CATSDTSRDQETQYF. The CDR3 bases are TGTGCCACCAGTGATACCTCCAGGGACCAAGAGACCCAGTACTTC.

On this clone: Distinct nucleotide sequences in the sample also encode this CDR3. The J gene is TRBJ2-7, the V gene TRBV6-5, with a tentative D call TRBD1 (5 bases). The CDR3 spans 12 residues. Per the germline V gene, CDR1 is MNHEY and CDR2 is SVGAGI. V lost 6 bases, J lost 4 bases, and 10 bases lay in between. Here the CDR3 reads CASSRDSYEQYF. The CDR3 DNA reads TGTGCCAGCAGCCGAGACAGTTACGAGCAGTACTTC.

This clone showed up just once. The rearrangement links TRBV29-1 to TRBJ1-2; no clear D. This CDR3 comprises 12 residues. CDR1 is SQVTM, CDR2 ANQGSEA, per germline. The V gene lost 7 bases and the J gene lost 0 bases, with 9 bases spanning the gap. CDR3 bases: TGCAGCGCCAGGAACCCTAACTATGGCTACACCTTC. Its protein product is CSARNPNYGYTF.

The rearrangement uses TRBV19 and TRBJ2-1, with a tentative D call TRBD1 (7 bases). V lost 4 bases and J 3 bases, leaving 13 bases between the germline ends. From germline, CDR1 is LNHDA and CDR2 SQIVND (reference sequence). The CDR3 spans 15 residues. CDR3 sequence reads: CASSTQGTYYNEQFF. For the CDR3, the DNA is TGTGCCAGTAGTACACAGGGGACTTACTACAATGAGCAGTTCTTC.

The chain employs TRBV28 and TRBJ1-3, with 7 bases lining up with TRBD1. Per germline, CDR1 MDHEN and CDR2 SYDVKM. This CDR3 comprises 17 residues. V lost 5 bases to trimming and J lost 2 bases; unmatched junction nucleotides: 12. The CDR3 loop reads CASSIGGAGGTGNTIYF. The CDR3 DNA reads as TGTGCCAGCAGTATAGGCGGGGCAGGGGGAACTGGAAACACCATATATTTT.

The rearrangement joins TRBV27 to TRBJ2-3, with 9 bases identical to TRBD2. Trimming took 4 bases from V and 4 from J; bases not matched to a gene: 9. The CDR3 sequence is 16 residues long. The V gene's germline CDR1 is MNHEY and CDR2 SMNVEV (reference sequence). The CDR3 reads CASSSGGLAGSDTQYF. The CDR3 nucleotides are TGTGCCAGCAGTTCGGGAGGGCTAGCGGGGTCAGATACGCAGTATTTT.

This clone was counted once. CDR3 bases: TGTGCCAGCAGCGTGTCCGGGACAGTCCCGAATGAGCAGTTCTTC. The encoded protein is CASSVSGTVPNEQFF. This rearrangement joins TRBV9 to TRBJ2-1, with 7 bases that match TRBD1. Germline V gene data show CDR1 as SGDLS and CDR2 as YYNGEE. The CDR3 runs to 15 residues. J gave up 7 bases and V 2 bases, and 9 bases lay outside the gene matches.

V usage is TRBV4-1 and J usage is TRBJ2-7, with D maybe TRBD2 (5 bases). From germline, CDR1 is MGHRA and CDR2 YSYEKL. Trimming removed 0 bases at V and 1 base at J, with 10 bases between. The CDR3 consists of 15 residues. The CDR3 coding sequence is TGCGCCAGCAGCCAAGATAATTCGGGGTCCTACGAGCAGTACTTC. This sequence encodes CASSQDNSGSYEQYF.

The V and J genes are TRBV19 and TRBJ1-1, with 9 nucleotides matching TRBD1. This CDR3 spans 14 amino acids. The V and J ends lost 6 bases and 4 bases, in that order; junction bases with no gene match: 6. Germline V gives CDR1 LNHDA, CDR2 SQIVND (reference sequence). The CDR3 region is CASRRTGEGTEAFF. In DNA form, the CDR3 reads TGTGCCAGTAGGAGGACAGGGGAAGGCACTGAAGCTTTCTTT.

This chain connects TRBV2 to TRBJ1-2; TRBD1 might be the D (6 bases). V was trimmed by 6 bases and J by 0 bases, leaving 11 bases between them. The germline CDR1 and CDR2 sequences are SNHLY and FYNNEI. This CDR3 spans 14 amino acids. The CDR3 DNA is TGTGCCAGCAGGGCGGACAGATCTAACTATGGCTACACCTTC. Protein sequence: CASRADRSNYGYTF.

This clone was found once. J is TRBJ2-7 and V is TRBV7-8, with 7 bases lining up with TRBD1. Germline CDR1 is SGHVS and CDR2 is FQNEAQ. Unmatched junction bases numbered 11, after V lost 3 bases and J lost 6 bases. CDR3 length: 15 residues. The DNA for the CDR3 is TGTGCCAGCAGCTTTGAAGGACAGGCTCCTGTCGAGCAGTACTTC. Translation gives CASSFEGQAPVEQYF.

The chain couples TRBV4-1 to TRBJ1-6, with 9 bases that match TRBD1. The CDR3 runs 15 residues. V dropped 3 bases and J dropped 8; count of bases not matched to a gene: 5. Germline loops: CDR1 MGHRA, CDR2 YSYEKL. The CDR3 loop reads CASSQAGQGYSPLHF. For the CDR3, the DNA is TGCGCCAGCAGCCAGGCGGGACAGGGATATTCACCCCTCCACTTT.

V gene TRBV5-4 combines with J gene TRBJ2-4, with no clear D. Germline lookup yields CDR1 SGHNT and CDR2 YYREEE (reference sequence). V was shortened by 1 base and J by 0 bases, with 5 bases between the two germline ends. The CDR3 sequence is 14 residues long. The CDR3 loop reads CASSLFIAKNIQYF. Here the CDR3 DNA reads TGTGCCAGCAGCTTGTTCATAGCCAAAAACATTCAGTACTTC.